This passage covers 3 T cell receptor beta chains from one sample sequenced in a study of OX40 agonist ivuxolimab in advanced cancers. TCRdb keeps only in-frame clones here, not all; method: immunoSEQ multiplex PCR. The sample lists roughly 25,000 clones, around three quarters occurring once. The specimen was CD4+ or CD8+ T cells sorted from blood, collected in a trial of the OX40 agonist ivuxolimab. The receptors were gathered from an adult with an advanced solid tumor such as melanoma, head and neck, liver or kidney cancer.

The chain carries TRBV5-6 and TRBJ2-2; 10 bases align to TRBD1. The germline gives CDR1 SGHDT, CDR2 YYEEEE. The CDR3 is 16 residues long. The J segment lost 6 bases and the V segment lost 4 bases, leaving 9 bases of the junction unmatched. As DNA, the CDR3 is TGTGCCAGCAGCACCGGGACAGGGGTATATGCCGGGGAGCTGTTTTTT. Amino acids: CASSTGTGVYAGELFF.

V usage is TRBV27 and J usage is TRBJ2-7; no clear D gene. This CDR3 spans 14 amino acids. The V end was cut by 6 bases, the J end by 5 bases, with 17 bases between. Germline V gene data show CDR1 as MNHEY and CDR2 as SMNVEV (reference sequence). CDR3 nucleotide sequence: TGTGCCAGCAGCCACCTTGGGCCGTCGAACGAGCAGTACTTC. It encodes CASSHLGPSNEQYF.

Only a few counts were recorded for this clone. The chain uses TRBV19 and TRBJ2-7; no definite D call. The length of the CDR3 is 14 residues. The germline V gene has CDR1 LNHDA and CDR2 SQIVND (reference sequence). The germline V and J ends were trimmed by 7 bases and 2 bases, with 15 bases remaining between them. CDR3 nucleotides: TGTGCCAGTACGGACCACCTAGTCCCCTACGAGCAGTACTTC. Translation gives CASTDHLVPYEQYF.